These T cell receptor beta chains were read from a single sample in a study of T cells after yellow fever vaccination. MiXCR was run by TCRdb on the 5' RACE reads, yielding one entry per CDR3 protein. This repertoire shows 120,000 or so distinct CDR3 sequences, about 6.8% found once; its top ten account for 2.7%. Sequencing was performed on CD4+ T cells sorted from PBMCs, taken approximately 47 days after the first yellow fever vaccination. These TCRs come from a man younger than 35 who received the YFV17D yellow fever vaccine. The CDR3 runs from the conserved cysteine through the conserved F or W.

J | V | CDR3
TRBJ2-2 | TRBV6-5 | CASSYTGLAIPGELFF
TRBJ2-5 | TRBV3-1 | CASSLNNRGETQYF
TRBJ2-7 | TRBV7-2 | CASSVQGARYEQYF
TRBJ2-5 | TRBV20-1 | CSAEGLAAILGTQYF
TRBJ1-1 | TRBV5-4 | CASSPYTVAEAFF
TRBJ1-4 | TRBV2 | CACSFSYGTGTTNEKLFF
TRBJ1-2 | TRBV7-2 | CASSLTNYGYTF
TRBJ1-6 | TRBV5-1 | CASSLVQTGPLHF
TRBJ1-5 | TRBV6-1 | CASSQGWRSNQPQHF
TRBJ2-1 | TRBV11-2 | CASSPRGDSSYNEQFF
TRBJ1-1 | TRBV20-1 | CSLWQGENTEAFF
TRBJ1-6 | TRBV6-5 | CASSYLRVSGNNSPLHF
TRBJ2-3 | TRBV7-2 | CASQLWGRLSDTQYF
TRBJ2-3 | TRBV6-1 | CASSRSGVLTDTQYF
TRBJ2-5 | TRBV11-1 | CASSSGVGETQYF
TRBJ1-1 | TRBV7-2 | CASSLTQGIGTEAFF
TRBJ2-5 | TRBV4-1 | CASSQESVARPETQYF
TRBJ2-3 | TRBV2 | CASRQGAEDTQYF
TRBJ1-2 | TRBV7-2 | CASSPNGQSFYGYTF
TRBJ2-3 | TRBV5-1 | CASSRASGGSPSTDTQYF
TRBJ2-1 | TRBV6-2/TRBV6-3 | CASSYSIGILASDEQFF
TRBJ1-1 | TRBV18 | CASSPSQGSNTEAFF
TRBJ2-7 | TRBV20-1 | CSASPAGQGGSWAYEQYF
TRBJ2-2 | TRBV27 | CASSFRLAGELFF
TRBJ2-7 | TRBV7-9 | CASSLPAERGNEQYF
TRBJ2-3 | TRBV7-2 | CASSLSIAGTTTDTQYF
TRBJ1-1 | TRBV11-2 | CASSYAGAAGTEAFF
TRBJ2-5 | TRBV4-3 | CASSQEPGPGGTQYF